The 29 T cell receptor beta chains below all came from one sample that was sequenced in a study of response to subunit inactivated influenza vaccine. TCRdb recomputed calls from the RT-PCR reads with MiXCR, one row per CDR3 protein. The table shows a few hundred thousand distinct CDR3 sequences, with approximately 15% occurring only once. The sample here was PBMCs from blood, taken 12 days after vaccination. Receptors originate from a man between 50 and 59 years old who received an inactivated influenza vaccine.

There are a few counts of this clonotype. CDR3 in amino acids: CASSSFRAYEQYF. The DNA for the CDR3 is TGTGCCAGCAGCTCTTTCCGGGCCTACGAGCAGTACTTC. V usage is TRBV7-2 and J usage is TRBJ2-7; no reliable D call. The CDR3 has 13 amino acids. Trimming cost V 4 bases and J 2 bases, with 9 bases left between them. Germline-derived CDR1 and CDR2 are SGHTA and FQGNSA.

The chain combines TRBV11-2 with TRBJ2-1, with 15 bases aligning to TRBD2. J lost 8 bases, V lost 5 bases, and 10 bases had no gene match. The V gene's germline CDR1 is SGHAT and CDR2 FQNNGV. This CDR3 is 17 amino acids long. The CDR3, as DNA: TGTGCCAGCAGCCGGACTAGCGGGAGGGCCGGGGGCCATGAGCAGTTCTTC. This gives the protein CASSRTSGRAGGHEQFF.

There are many counts of this clonotype. CDR3 sequence: CASSPPGSEQFF. For the CDR3, the DNA is TGCGCCAGCAGCCCCCCCGGGAGCGAGCAGTTCTTC. The chain joins TRBV5-1 to TRBJ2-1; TRBD2 might be the D (6 bases). Deletions cut 4 bases from V and 10 bases from J, with 12 bases between. CDR1 is SGHRS and CDR2 is YFSETQ in the germline V gene. There are 12 residues in the CDR3.

A few counts support this clonotype. This chain links TRBV5-1 with TRBJ2-3, with D perhaps TRBD2 (6 bases). Trimming removed 1 base at V and 0 bases at J, with 18 bases between. Germline loops: CDR1 SGHRS, CDR2 YFSETQ. This CDR3 has 18 amino acids. CDR3 bases: TGCGCCAGCAGCTTGAGCCCCTCTAGCGCCGCTAGCACAGATACGCAGTATTTT. It specifies CASSLSPSSAASTDTQYF.

The rearrangement links TRBV11-2 to TRBJ2-3, with 10 bases matching TRBD2. Germline-derived CDR1 and CDR2 are SGHAT and FQNNGV. V shed 4 bases, J shed 6 bases, and the junction held 10 bases outside the gene matches. CDR3 length equals 16 residues. The DNA for the CDR3 is TGTGCCAGCAGCTCCGGACTAGCGGCTCTGGGGGATACGCAGTATTTT. It is translated as CASSSGLAALGDTQYF.

Concerning this clonotype: Germline and junction disagree at one end, which may indicate a read error. CDR3 loop: CASSLALGMWQPQHF. Written as DNA, the CDR3 is TGTGCCAGTAGTTTAGCGCTAGGGATGTGGCAGCCCCAGCATTTT. The chain links TRBV12-3 or TRBV12-4 to TRBJ1-5; D is uncertain. The CDR3 contains 15 residues.

This clonotype was seen a few times. This chain uses TRBV27 with TRBJ2-2; 10 bases fit TRBD2. CDR1 and CDR2 (germline): MNHEY, SMNVEV (reference sequence). The CDR3 sequence is 17 residues long. The trim removed 1 base at V and 6 bases at J, leaving 8 bases unmatched. The CDR3 sequence is CASSLLLSGRASGELFF. DNA for the CDR3: TGTGCCAGCAGTTTATTATTAAGCGGGAGGGCCTCCGGGGAGCTGTTTTTT.

At least ten counts were recorded for this clonotype. This chain uses TRBV20-1 with TRBJ2-1; D may be TRBD1 (6 bases). Germline lookup yields CDR1 DFQATT and CDR2 SNEGSKA (reference sequence). Trimming removed 5 bases from V and 5 bases from J, with 19 bases in between. The CDR3 covers 15 residues. As DNA, the CDR3 is TGCAGTGCTTTAAGACAGGCAGTAACGAACAATGAGCAGTTCTTC. Translated, it gives CSALRQAVTNNEQFF.

This clonotype was detected ten times or more. The rearrangement links TRBV4-1 to TRBJ2-4; D gene uncertain. The germline gives CDR1 MGHRA, CDR2 YSYEKL. The length of the CDR3 is 13 residues. Trimming cost V 1 base and J 7 bases, with 8 bases left between them. The CDR3 loop is CASSQAAENIQYF. The DNA for the CDR3 is TGCGCCAGCAGCCAAGCCGCCGAGAACATTCAGTACTTC.

This clonotype was recorded at least ten times. This sequence joins TRBV18 and TRBJ2-7, with D perhaps TRBD1 or TRBD2 (5 bases each). Trimming cost V 3 bases and J 4 bases, with 19 bases left between them. Germline V gene lookup returns CDR1 KGHSH and CDR2 LQKENI. There are 16 residues in the CDR3. CDR3 sequence reads: CASSPAGTGALYEQYF. DNA of the CDR3: TGTGCCAGCTCACCCGCAGGGACCGGGGCATTATACGAGCAGTACTTC. The complete variable domain, with remaining parts taken from reference TRBV18 and TRBJ2-7, reads NAGVMQNPRHLVRRRGQEARLRCSPMKGHSHVYWYRQLPEEGLKFMVYLQKENIIDESGMPKERFSAEFPKEGPSILRIQQVVRGDSAAYFCASSPAGTGALYEQYFGPGTRLTVT.

This rearrangement joins TRBV3-1 to TRBJ2-7, with 7 bases matching TRBD1. Germline V gives CDR1 LGHDT, CDR2 YNNKEL (reference sequence). Germline trimming cut 5 bases from V and 0 bases from J; bases unmatched to any gene: 10. The CDR3 sequence is 16 residues long. The CDR3 protein is CASSTPTGTDSYEQYF. The CDR3 nucleotides read TGTGCCAGCAGCACCCCGACAGGGACCGACTCCTACGAGCAGTACTTC.

The CDR3 sequence: CASRGSAGELFF. The CDR3 DNA reads TGTGCCAGCAGGGGATCGGCCGGGGAGCTGTTTTTT. The chain combines TRBV28 with TRBJ2-2; D remains unclear. Germline V gene sequence: CDR1 MDHEN, CDR2 SYDVKM. The CDR3 spans 12 residues. Trimming took 6 bases from V and 6 from J, leaving 8 bases between them.

This clonotype was observed at least ten times. The chain links TRBV24-1 to TRBJ2-1; 10 positions match TRBD2. Germline CDR1 KGHDR, CDR2 SFDVKD. V gave up 7 bases and J gave up 4 bases; unmatched junction bases: 3. The CDR3 spans 14 residues. The chain's CDR3 is CATRGSGRYNEQFF. DNA for the CDR3: TGTGCCACCAGGGGTAGCGGGAGGTACAATGAGCAGTTCTTC.

The rearrangement joins TRBV12-3 or TRBV12-4 to TRBJ2-3; D might be TRBD1 (5 bases). The CDR3 length is 17 residues. Trimming pared 1 base from V and 3 bases from J, leaving 17 bases between. The CDR3 bases are TGTGCCAGCAGTTTAGGGCCAGGGTTCTTTGAAACAGATACGCAGTATTTT. Amino acid sequence: CASSLGPGFFETDTQYF.

This clonotype was picked up a small number of times. V is TRBV20-1 and J is TRBJ2-7; 12 positions agree with TRBD2. The CDR3 is 12 amino acids. Germline assignment: CDR1 DFQATT and CDR2 SNEGSKA (reference sequence). Trimming cost V 5 bases and J 5 bases; bases outside gene matches: 1. CDR3: CSAWTSGNEQYF. The CDR3 nucleotides read TGCAGTGCTTGGACTAGCGGGAACGAGCAGTACTTC.

This clonotype has a handful of counts. The V call is TRBV5-1, the J call TRBJ2-3; 10 bases are shared with TRBD2. V gave up 4 bases and J gave up 2 bases; unmatched junction bases: 7. Germline V gene sequence: CDR1 SGHRS, CDR2 YFSETQ. This CDR3 contains 16 residues. CDR3 DNA sequence: TGCGCCAGCAGCCTACCTAGCGGGAGTGCCACAGATACGCAGTATTTT. The encoded protein is CASSLPSGSATDTQYF.

The table lists this clonotype with a few counts. The chain combines TRBV28 with TRBJ2-7, with D perhaps matching TRBD1 or TRBD2 (5 bases each). CDR3 size: 14 residues. V was cut by 5 bases and J by 3 bases, with 14 bases left in between. The germline V gene has CDR1 MDHEN and CDR2 SYDVKM. DNA of the CDR3: TGTGCCAGCAGTATCGGGACCTTAGGCTACGAGCAGTACTTC. It is translated as CASSIGTLGYEQYF.

V and J are TRBV3-1 and TRBJ2-5; D tentatively fits TRBD1 or TRBD2 (6 bases each). Germline assignment: CDR1 LGHDT and CDR2 YNNKEL (reference sequence). This CDR3 has 15 amino acids. Between the trimmed V and J ends, which lost 0 bases and 7 bases, there was a span of 15 bases. CDR3 sequence (DNA): TGTGCCAGCAGCCAAGATGGGGGGCAGAGGGGGACCCAGTACTTC. Amino acid sequence: CASSQDGGQRGTQYF.

This clonotype was recorded many times. The V and J genes are TRBV12-3 or TRBV12-4 and TRBJ2-3; the D gene is possibly TRBD2 (5 bases). CDR3 length: 13 amino acids. V was shortened by 6 bases and J by 5 bases, with 12 bases between the two germline ends. The CDR3 reads CASSFARGDTQYF. The CDR3 DNA follows: TGTGCCAGCAGCTTCGCCCGGGGAGATACGCAGTATTTT.

J is TRBJ1-1 and V is TRBV20-1; unclear D gene. V gave up 0 bases and J gave up 5 bases, with 13 bases separating them. The CDR3 is made up of 14 amino acids. CDR1 and CDR2 from the germline V gene are DFQATT and SNEGSKA (reference sequence). CDR3 nucleotide sequence: TGCAGTGCTAGAGATCCGTGGGCGGGGACTGAAGCTTTCTTT. Translated, it gives CSARDPWAGTEAFF.

This clonotype showed up just a few times. The chain joins TRBV7-9 to TRBJ2-3; D is undetermined. V lost 5 bases and J 0 bases, leaving 9 bases between the germline ends. Germline V lookup: CDR1 SEHNR, CDR2 FQNEAQ (reference sequence). The CDR3 consists of 14 residues. The CDR3 region has the DNA TGTGCCAGCAGCAACCTGGGAAGCACAGATACGCAGTATTTT. As protein: CASSNLGSTDTQYF. Full variable domain (rest looked up from reference TRBV7-9 and TRBJ2-3): DTGVSQNPRHKITKRGQNVTFRCDPISEHNRLYWYRQTLGQGPEFLTYFQNEAQLEKSRLLSDRFSAERPKGSFSTLEIQRTEQGDSAMYLCASSNLGSTDTQYFGPGTRLTVL.

The genes are TRBV18 and TRBJ2-1; D gene ambiguous. The CDR3 length is 12 residues. V dropped 4 bases and J dropped 8 bases, with 9 bases sitting between them. In germline, CDR1 is KGHSH, CDR2 LQKENI. CDR3 bases: TGTGCCAGCTCACGGTCTGGGGATGAGCAGTTCTTC. This codes for CASSRSGDEQFF.

This clonotype was found a few times. This chain links TRBV14 with TRBJ2-3, with 14 nucleotides matching TRBD2. Germline lookup yields CDR1 SGHDN and CDR2 FVKESK. This CDR3 spans 18 amino acids. Unmatched junction bases numbered 8, after V lost 5 bases and J lost 1 base. CDR3 sequence (DNA): TGTGCCAGCAGCTCCCGGACTAGCGGGGGGACCCGCACAGATACGCAGTATTTT. It yields the protein CASSSRTSGGTRTDTQYF.

The rearrangement joins TRBV10-3 to TRBJ2-7; D is unresolved. Germline-derived CDR1 and CDR2 are ENHRY and SYGVKD. Trimming stripped 3 bases from V and 2 bases from J, with 14 bases between. The CDR3 spans 15 residues. The CDR3 sequence is CAISDQRETAYEQYF. The DNA of the CDR3 is TGTGCCATCAGTGACCAGCGAGAAACAGCCTACGAGCAGTACTTC.

This clonotype occurred a few times. The rearrangement links TRBV7-2 to TRBJ1-2; 7 bases align to TRBD1. V was pared by 7 bases and J by 5 bases, with 10 bases of the junction left unmatched. Germline CDR1 and CDR2: SGHTA and FQGNSA. There are 14 residues in the CDR3. CDR3 loop: CASKGNRGEYGYTF. CDR3 coding DNA: TGTGCCAGCAAGGGAAACAGGGGTGAATATGGCTACACCTTC.

This clonotype has more than one count but fewer than ten. This chain uses TRBV9 with TRBJ2-7; 9 positions agree with TRBD1. V lost 1 base, J lost 2 bases, and 7 bases stayed unmatched. Germline V gene data show CDR1 as SGDLS and CDR2 as YYNGEE. This CDR3 comprises 16 residues. As DNA, the CDR3 is TGTGCCAGCAGCGTAACAGGGGGACAGGGAACCTACGAGCAGTACTTC. It specifies CASSVTGGQGTYEQYF. The variable domain in full, completed from reference TRBV9 and TRBJ2-7, reads DSGVTQTPKHLITATGQRVTLRCSPRSGDLSVYWYQQSLDQGLQFLIQYYNGEERAKGNILERFSAQQFPDLHSELNLSSLELGDSALYFCASSVTGGQGTYEQYFGPGTRLTVT.

In its sample, this clonotype was seen a few times. The chain links TRBV20-1 to TRBJ2-3; 7 bases line up with TRBD2. From germline, CDR1 is DFQATT and CDR2 SNEGSKA (reference sequence). The V gene end was trimmed by 1 base and the J gene end by 3 bases; junction bases not matched to a gene: 7. CDR3 length: 15 amino acids. CDR3 amino acids: CSARGGTAGTDTQYF. DNA of the CDR3: TGCAGTGCTAGAGGGGGAACAGCGGGGACAGATACGCAGTATTTT.

This clonotype came up a few times. V gene TRBV12-3 or TRBV12-4 combines with J gene TRBJ2-1; D is undetermined. The CDR3 totals 13 residues. Trimming stripped 5 bases from V and 5 bases from J, with 10 bases between. The CDR3 protein is CASSRTVDNEQFF. CDR3 DNA sequence: TGTGCCAGCAGTAGGACGGTCGACAATGAGCAGTTCTTC.

This clonotype has a handful of counts. The chain uses TRBV5-4 and TRBJ1-3; 9 bases map to TRBD1. This CDR3 has 15 residues. Germline V gives CDR1 SGHNT, CDR2 YYREEE (reference sequence). V gave up 0 bases and J gave up 11 bases; unmatched junction bases: 9. CDR3 region: CASSLADRGPEAIYF. The CDR3 region has the DNA TGTGCCAGCAGCTTGGCGGACAGGGGCCCTGAAGCCATATATTTT.